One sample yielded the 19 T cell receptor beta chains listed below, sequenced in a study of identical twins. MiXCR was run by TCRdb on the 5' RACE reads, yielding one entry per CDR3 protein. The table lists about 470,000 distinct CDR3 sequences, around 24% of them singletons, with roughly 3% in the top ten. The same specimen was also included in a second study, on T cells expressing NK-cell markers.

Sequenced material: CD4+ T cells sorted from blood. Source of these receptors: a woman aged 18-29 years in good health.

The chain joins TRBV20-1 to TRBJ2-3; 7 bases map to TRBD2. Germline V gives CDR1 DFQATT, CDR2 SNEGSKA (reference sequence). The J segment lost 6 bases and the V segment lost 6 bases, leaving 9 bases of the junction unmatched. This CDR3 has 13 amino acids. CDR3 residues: CSAPGLGVDTQYF. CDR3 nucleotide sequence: TGCAGTGCCCCAGGACTAGGCGTGGATACGCAGTATTTT.

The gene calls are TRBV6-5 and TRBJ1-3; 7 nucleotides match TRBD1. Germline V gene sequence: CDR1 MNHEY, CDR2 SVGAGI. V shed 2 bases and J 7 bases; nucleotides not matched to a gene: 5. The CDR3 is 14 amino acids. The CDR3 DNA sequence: TGTGCCAGCAGTTACAGGGACAGACGGAACACCATATATTTT. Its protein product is CASSYRDRRNTIYF.

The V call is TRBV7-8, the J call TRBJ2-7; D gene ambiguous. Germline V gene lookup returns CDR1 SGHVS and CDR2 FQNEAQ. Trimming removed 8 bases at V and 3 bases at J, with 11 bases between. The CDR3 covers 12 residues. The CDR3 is CASQIAYYEQYF. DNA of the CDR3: TGTGCCAGCCAGATCGCGTACTACGAGCAGTACTTC.

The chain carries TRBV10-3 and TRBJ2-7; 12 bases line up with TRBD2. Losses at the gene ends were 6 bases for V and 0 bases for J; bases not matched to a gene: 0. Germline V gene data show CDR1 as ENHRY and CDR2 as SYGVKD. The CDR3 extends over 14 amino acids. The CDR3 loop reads CAIRTSGSSYEQYF. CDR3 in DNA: TGTGCCATCAGGACTAGCGGGAGCTCCTACGAGCAGTACTTC.

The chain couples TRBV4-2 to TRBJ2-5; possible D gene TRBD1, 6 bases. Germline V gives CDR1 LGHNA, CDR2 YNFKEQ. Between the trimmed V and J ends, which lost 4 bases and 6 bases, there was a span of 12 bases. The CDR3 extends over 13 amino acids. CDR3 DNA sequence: TGTGCCAGCAGCCGAGAAGGGGGAAAGACCCAGTACTTC. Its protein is CASSREGGKTQYF.

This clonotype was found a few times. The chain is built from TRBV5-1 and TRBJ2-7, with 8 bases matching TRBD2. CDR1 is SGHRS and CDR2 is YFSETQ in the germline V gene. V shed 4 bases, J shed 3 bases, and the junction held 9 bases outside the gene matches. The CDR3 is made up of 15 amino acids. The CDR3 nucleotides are TGCGCCAGCAGCCCTCGTGAACGGGAGGGCTACGAGCAGTACTTC. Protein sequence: CASSPREREGYEQYF.

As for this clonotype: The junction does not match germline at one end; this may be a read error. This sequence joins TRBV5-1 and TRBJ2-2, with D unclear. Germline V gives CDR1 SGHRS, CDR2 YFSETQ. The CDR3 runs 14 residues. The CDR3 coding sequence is TGCGCCAGCGAACGGTGGTCGAACATCGGGGAGCTGTTTTTT. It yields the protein CASERWSNIGELFF.

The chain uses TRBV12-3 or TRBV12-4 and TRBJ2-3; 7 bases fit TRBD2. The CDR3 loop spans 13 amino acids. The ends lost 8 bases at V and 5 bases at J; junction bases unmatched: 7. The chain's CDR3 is CASLARGVDTQYF. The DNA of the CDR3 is TGTGCCAGCCTTGCTCGGGGGGTAGATACGCAGTATTTT.

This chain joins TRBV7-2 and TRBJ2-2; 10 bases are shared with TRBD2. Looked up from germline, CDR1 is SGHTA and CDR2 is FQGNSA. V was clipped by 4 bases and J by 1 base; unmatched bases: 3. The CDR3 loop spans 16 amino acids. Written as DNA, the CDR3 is TGTGCCAGCAGCTCCCCTAGCGGGAGGAACACCGGGGAGCTGTTTTTT. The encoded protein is CASSSPSGRNTGELFF.

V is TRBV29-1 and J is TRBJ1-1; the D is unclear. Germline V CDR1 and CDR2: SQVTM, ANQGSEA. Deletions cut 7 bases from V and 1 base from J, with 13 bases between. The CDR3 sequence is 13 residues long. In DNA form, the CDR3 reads TGCAGCGGGGCGTGGCGAAGGAACACTGAAGCTTTCTTT. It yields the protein CSGAWRRNTEAFF.

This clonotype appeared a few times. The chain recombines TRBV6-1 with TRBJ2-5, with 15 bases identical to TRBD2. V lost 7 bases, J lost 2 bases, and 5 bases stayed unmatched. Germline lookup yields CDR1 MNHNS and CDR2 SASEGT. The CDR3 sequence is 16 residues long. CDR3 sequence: CASTQGLAGGQETQYF. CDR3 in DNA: TGTGCCAGCACCCAGGGACTAGCGGGAGGACAAGAGACCCAGTACTTC.

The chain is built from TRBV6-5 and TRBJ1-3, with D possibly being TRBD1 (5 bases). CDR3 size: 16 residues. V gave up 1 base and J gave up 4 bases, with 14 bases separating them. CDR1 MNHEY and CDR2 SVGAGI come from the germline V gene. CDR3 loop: CASSYWGPRPGNTIYF. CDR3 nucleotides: TGTGCCAGCAGTTACTGGGGACCTCGCCCGGGAAACACCATATATTTT.

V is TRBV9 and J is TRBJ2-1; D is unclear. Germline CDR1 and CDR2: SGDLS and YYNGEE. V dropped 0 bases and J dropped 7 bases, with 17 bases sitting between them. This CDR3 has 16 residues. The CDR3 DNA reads TGTGCCAGCAGCGTAGAGGTACTGGAGACCAGGAATGAGCAGTTCTTC. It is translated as CASSVEVLETRNEQFF.

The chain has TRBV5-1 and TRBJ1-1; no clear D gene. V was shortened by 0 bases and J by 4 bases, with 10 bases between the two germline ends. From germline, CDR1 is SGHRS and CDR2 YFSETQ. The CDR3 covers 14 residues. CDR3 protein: CASSLGHLGTEAFF. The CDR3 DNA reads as TGCGCCAGCAGCTTGGGGCATCTCGGCACTGAAGCTTTCTTT.

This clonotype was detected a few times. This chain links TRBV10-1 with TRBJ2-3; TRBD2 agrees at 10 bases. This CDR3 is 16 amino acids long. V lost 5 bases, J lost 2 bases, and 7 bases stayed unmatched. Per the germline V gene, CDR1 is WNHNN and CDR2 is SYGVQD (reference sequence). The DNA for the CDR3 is TGCGCCAGCAGTTCACTAGCGGGAATTGTCACAGATACGCAGTATTTT. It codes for CASSSLAGIVTDTQYF.

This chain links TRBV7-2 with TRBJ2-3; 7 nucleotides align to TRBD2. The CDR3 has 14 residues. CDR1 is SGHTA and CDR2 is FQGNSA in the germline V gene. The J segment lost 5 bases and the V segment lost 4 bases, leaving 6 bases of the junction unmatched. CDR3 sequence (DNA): TGTGCCAGCAGCTCGACTAGCTTCGGAGATACGCAGTATTTT. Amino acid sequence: CASSSTSFGDTQYF.

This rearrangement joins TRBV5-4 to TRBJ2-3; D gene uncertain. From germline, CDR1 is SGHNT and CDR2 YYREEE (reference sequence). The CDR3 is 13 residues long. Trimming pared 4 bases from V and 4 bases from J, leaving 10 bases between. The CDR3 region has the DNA TGTGCCAGCAGCCGGACGGGTTCAGATACGCAGTATTTT. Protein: CASSRTGSDTQYF.

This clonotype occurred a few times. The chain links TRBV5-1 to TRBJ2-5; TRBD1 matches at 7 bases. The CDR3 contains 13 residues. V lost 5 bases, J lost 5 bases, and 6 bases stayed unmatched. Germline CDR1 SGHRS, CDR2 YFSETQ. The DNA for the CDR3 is TGCGCCAGCAGGGACAGGAATGAGGAGACCCAGTACTTC. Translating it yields CASRDRNEETQYF.

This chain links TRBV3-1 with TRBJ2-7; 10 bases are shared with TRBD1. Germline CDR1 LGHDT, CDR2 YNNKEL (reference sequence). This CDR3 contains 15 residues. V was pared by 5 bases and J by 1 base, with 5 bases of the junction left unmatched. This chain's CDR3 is CASSGDRGESYEQYF. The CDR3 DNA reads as TGTGCCAGCAGCGGGGACAGGGGAGAATCCTACGAGCAGTACTTC.